These T cell receptor beta chains were read from a single sample in a study of a mutant IDH1 vaccine in newly diagnosed glioma. Clones were read by immunoSEQ multiplex PCR, and TCRdb kept only the in-frame ones, dropping some. The table lists some 15,000 clones, roughly 79% of them singletons. This material consisted of PBMCs, taken from a glioma patient treated with radiotherapy, temozolomide or both. Every receptor here comes from a man between 40 and 49 years old with glioma. Both conserved end residues are part of each CDR3.

v_call	j_call	cdr3_aa
TRBV19	TRBJ1-2	CASSIWDGYTF
TRBV19	TRBJ2-5	CASSIGAPTRPQETQYF
TRBV2	TRBJ1-4	CASRKERQGGEKLFF
TRBV19	TRBJ1-2	CASSITPTANYGYTF
TRBV5-4	TRBJ2-7	CASSLSGLTIEQYF
TRBV30	TRBJ1-2	CAWIGGDRGYGYTF
TRBV18	TRBJ2-3	CASSPPGSLADTQYF
TRBV15	TRBJ2-1	CATSPGGSYNEQFF
TRBV29-1	TRBJ2-7	CSVESWTSSREQYF
TRBV4-2	TRBJ1-2	CASSGDRNGYTF
TRBV19	TRBJ1-2	CASSITESGYTF
TRBV6-6	TRBJ1-1	CASSYSPTSEAFF
TRBV5-6	TRBJ1-1	CASSLYTEAFF
TRBV7-8	TRBJ2-5	CASSLFRQRSVQETQYF
TRBV5-6	TRBJ1-2	CASSLAGPDYGYTF
TRBV18	TRBJ2-1	CASSPGGGLFGEQFF
TRBV5-1	TRBJ1-4	CASSPTGEKEKLFF
TRBV2	TRBJ2-5	CASSEQETQYF
TRBV6-1	TRBJ2-1	CASSEAEEIWQFF
TRBV2	TRBJ2-7	CASSEGARQEQYF
TRBV14	TRBJ1-1	CASSPRAGNTEAFF
TRBV7-8	TRBJ1-4	CASSPGEKLFF
TRBV4-1	TRBJ2-5	CASSQESMASGRVETQYF
TRBV5-1	TRBJ1-6	CASSAGGHRDSPLHF
TRBV7-2	TRBJ2-1	CASSLTVVYNEQFF